These T cell receptor beta chains were read from a single sample in a study of shared T cell receptors in the human thymus. Only in-frame clones appear in the TCRdb table, and some are missing; sequencing was by immunoSEQ multiplex PCR. Here the sample spans 500,000 to 750,000 clones, approximately 88% being singletons. This sample was also put to use in a study of human thymus T cells.

Specimen: thymocytes. The source is a boy younger than two with a congenital heart defect. The CDR3 runs from the conserved cysteine through the conserved F or W. D genes are given only for firm matches. For some rows the clone size is stated as once, few or many, or as a class when expanded; others skip it.

>TRBJ2-7|NA|NA|TRBV28
TGTGCCAGCAGCCGCGGTCGAGGGTCCCACGAGCAGTACTTC
CASSRGRGSHEQYF
>TRBJ1-2|TRBD1|NA|TRBV5-6
TGTGCCAGCAGCGAGCCCGCGGGACAGGGGTCTCCGGGCTATGGCTACACCTTC
CASSEPAGQGSPGYGYTF
>TRBJ2-7|NA|NA|TRBV10-3
TGTGCCAGGGACACCTACGAGCAGTACTTC
CARDTYEQYF
>TRBJ2-1|NA|NA|TRBV7-2
TGTGCCAGCAGCTTAAGACCCGTCTCCGAGGCAGAGCAGTTCTTC
CASSLRPVSEAEQFF
>TRBJ1-3|TRBD1|NA|TRBV27
TGTGCCAGCAGTCCGCGGGACAGGGGGTCCGGAAACACCATATATTTT
CASSPRDRGSGNTIYF
>TRBJ1-4|NA|NA|TRBV29-1
TGCAGCGCCTCCGGGACAAACAATGAAAAACTGTTTTTT
CSASGTNNEKLFF
>TRBJ2-1|TRBD2|few|TRBV27
TGTGCCAGCAGTTTGGGTCCTAGCGGGAGGCCCTACAATGAGCAGTTCTTC
CASSLGPSGRPYNEQFF
>TRBJ2-3|NA|NA|TRBV7-6
TGTGCCAGCAGCCCCTTTGGGGGCGCAGATACGCAGTATTTT
CASSPFGGADTQYF
>TRBJ2-7|NA|few|TRBV29-1
TGCAGCGTTATTGGCCCCTACGAGCAGTACTTC
CSVIGPYEQYF
>TRBJ2-7|NA|NA|TRBV6-6
TGTGCCAGCAGTGCCCTCCTGGCCAAAAGCTCCTACGAGCAGTACTTC
CASSALLAKSSYEQYF
>TRBJ1-1|NA|NA|TRBV11-3
TGTGCCAGCAGCTTAAGTCCCGACAGGCCTCCCACTGAAGCTTTCTTT
CASSLSPDRPPTEAFF
>TRBJ2-4|TRBD2|NA|TRBV11-1
TGTGCCAGCAGCCACCGACTAGCGTCGGGCAAAAACATTCAGTACTTC
CASSHRLASGKNIQYF
>TRBJ2-7|TRBD2|NA|TRBV28
TGTGCCAGCAGTGGGGCCGGACTAGCTTACGAGCAGTACTTC
CASSGAGLAYEQYF
>TRBJ2-1|NA|NA|TRBV29-1
TGCAGCGTGGTGAGCTCCTACAATGAGCAGTTCTTC
CSVVSSYNEQFF
>TRBJ2-7|TRBD2|NA|TRBV14
TGTGCCAGCAGCTTGGGGACGGGGAGGGCCGTCCACGAGCAGTACTTC
CASSLGTGRAVHEQYF
>TRBJ2-1|NA|NA|TRBV30
TGTGCCTGGAGTACAGGCCCTCGTTCGTATGAGCAGTTCTTC
CAWSTGPRSYEQFF
>TRBJ2-3|TRBD2|once|TRBV6-5
TGTGCCAGCAGGGGGACTAGCGGGAGCAAAGATACGCAGTATTTT
CASRGTSGSKDTQYF
>TRBJ2-7|NA|NA|TRBV15
TGTGCCACCAGCAGAGGCCCCGAGCTCGAGCAGTACTTC
CATSRGPELEQYF
>TRBJ2-5|TRBD2|NA|TRBV4-1
TGCGCCAGCAGCCACGGCCCGCTAGCGGGAGCCAACCAAGAGACCCAGTACTTC
CASSHGPLAGANQETQYF
>TRBJ2-1|TRBD2|NA|TRBV5-1
TGCGCCAGCAGCTTAACGGCGGGAGCCCCCCACGGTGAGCAGTTCTTC
CASSLTAGAPHGEQFF
>TRBJ2-7|TRBD2|NA|TRBV27
TGTGCCAGCAGTTTAGAGGGGACTAGCGAGACCTACGAGCAGTACTTC
CASSLEGTSETYEQYF
>TRBJ1-3|TRBD1|NA|TRBV18
TGTGCCAGCTCACCGGTGGACAGGGATGGAAACACCATATATTTT
CASSPVDRDGNTIYF
>TRBJ2-1|NA|once|TRBV7-9
TGTGCCAGCAGCCCGAATACTAGCTCCTACAATGAGCAGTTCTTC
CASSPNTSSYNEQFF
>TRBJ2-7|NA|NA|TRBV27
TGTGCCAGCAGTTTAGCTGCGCAGGGGATCTCCTACGAGCAGTACTTC
CASSLAAQGISYEQYF
>TRBJ2-1|TRBD1|once|TRBV5-1
TGCGCCAGCAGCCAGGACAGGGAATCCTACAATGAGCAGTTCTTC
CASSQDRESYNEQFF
>TRBJ2-1|TRBD2|NA|TRBV29-1
TGCAGCGCCGGTACTAGCGGCTCCGACAATGAGCAGTTCTTC
CSAGTSGSDNEQFF
>TRBJ2-7|NA|NA|TRBV11-2
TGTGCCAGCAGCTTATTGGCGTCTAGTTACTACGAGCAGTACTTC
CASSLLASSYYEQYF
>TRBJ2-4|TRBD2|NA|TRBV4-2
TGTGCCAGCAGCCAAGATGGACCGGCTAGCGGAGACTATATAGCCAAAAACATTCAGTACTTC
CASSQDGPASGDYIAKNIQYF
>TRBJ1-2|NA|NA|TRBV19
TGTGCCAGTATGGGGAGGGGTCGCTATGGCTACACCTTC
CASMGRGRYGYTF
>TRBJ1-5|TRBD1|NA|TRBV27
TGTGCCAGCAGCCCGAAGGGGGCTGGAGAAAATCAGCCCCAGCATTTT
CASSPKGAGENQPQHF
>TRBJ2-7|TRBD1|NA|TRBV28
TGTGCCAGCAGTTCCACCGGGACAGATCCATACGAGCAGTACTTC
CASSSTGTDPYEQYF
>TRBJ2-7|TRBD1|NA|TRBV7-2
TGTGCCAGCAGCCCCGGAACAGGGGTTTCCTACGAGCAGTACTTC
CASSPGTGVSYEQYF
>TRBJ2-7|TRBD2|NA|TRBV28
TGTGCCAGCAGCAGTGGGACTAGCGAGCGCTCCTACGAGCAGTACTTC
CASSSGTSERSYEQYF
>TRBJ2-7|TRBD1|NA|TRBV5-1
TGCGCCAGCAGCGGGATCCGGGACAGGGGGCCACCACCCTACGAGCAGTACTTC
CASSGIRDRGPPPYEQYF
>TRBJ2-3|TRBD2|NA|TRBV18
TGTGCCAGCTCACCCCGTCGTGGGAGGGCCTCCGATACGCAGTATTTT
CASSPRRGRASDTQYF
>TRBJ1-1|TRBD1|NA|TRBV5-1
TGCGCCAGCAGCTTACCACCGCCGACAGGGGGGTGGAACACTGAAGCTTTCTTT
CASSLPPPTGGWNTEAFF
>TRBJ1-1|NA|NA|TRBV7-8
TGTGCCAGCAGCTCGATTACGAGACAGGTGCCGAACACTGAAGCTTTCTTT
CASSSITRQVPNTEAFF
>TRBJ2-5|NA|NA|TRBV19
TGTGCCAGTAGGGGGCCCCCGGCGGAGCAAGAGACCCAGTACTTC
CASRGPPAEQETQYF
>TRBJ2-7|NA|NA|TRBV12-1
TGTGCCAGCAGGGACCGGACTAGTCTCTACGAGCAGTACTTC
CASRDRTSLYEQYF
>TRBJ2-7|NA|NA|TRBV18
TGTGCCAGCTCACCCGGACACCTTTCCTACGAGCAGTACTTC
CASSPGHLSYEQYF
>TRBJ2-3|NA|NA|TRBV12-5
TGTGCTAGTGGTTCAACTACAGATACGCAGTATTTT
CASGSTTDTQYF
>TRBJ2-2|NA|NA|TRBV7-9
TGTGCCAGCAGCTCAGGCGGGGAGCTGTTTTTT
CASSSGGELFF
>TRBJ2-1|NA|NA|TRBV7-6
TGTGCCAGCAGCTCTTCACTAGACAATGAGCAGTTCTTC
CASSSSLDNEQFF
>TRBJ2-1|TRBD2|NA|TRBV5-1
TGCGCCAGCAGCTTGACGGGACTAGCGGAAAATGAGCAGTTCTTC
CASSLTGLAENEQFF
>TRBJ1-2|TRBD1|NA|TRBV5-1
TGCGCCAGCAGCTTGGATGGGACAGGATCAAACTATGGCTACACCTTC
CASSLDGTGSNYGYTF
>TRBJ2-6|NA|once|TRBV5-4
TGTGCCAGCAGCTTGGTCCGGACACCCTCTGGGGCCAACGTCCTGACTTTC
CASSLVRTPSGANVLTF
>TRBJ1-1|NA|NA|TRBV7-9
TGTGCCAGCAGCTTATTTTGGGGGGGGACTGAAGCTTTCTTT
CASSLFWGGTEAFF
>TRBJ2-7|NA|NA|TRBV27
TGTGCCAGCAGTTTACTTGAGGGAGTGCCCTACGAGCAGTACTTC
CASSLLEGVPYEQYF
>TRBJ1-2|NA|once|TRBV4-3
TGCGCCAGCAGCCAAGAATTGATTGGACAGTCTTTCTATGGCTACACCTTC
CASSQELIGQSFYGYTF
>TRBJ2-1|TRBD2|NA|TRBV11-2
TGTGCCAGCAGCTCAGGGCGCGGGAGCTCCTACAATGAGCAGTTCTTC
CASSSGRGSSYNEQFF
>TRBJ2-7|NA|NA|TRBV21-1
TGTGCCAGCAGCAAACGATGGCACGAGCAGTACTTC
CASSKRWHEQYF
>TRBJ2-1|NA|NA|TRBV6-5
TGTGCCAGCAGTTCCAGAACAGAGACAGGTAACAATGAGCAGTTCTTC
CASSSRTETGNNEQFF
>TRBJ2-5|NA|NA|TRBV18
TGTGCCAGCTCACCACCGGAACCTCCGGGGATGTCGGAGGAGACCCAGTACTTC
CASSPPEPPGMSEETQYF
>TRBJ2-5|TRBD2|NA|TRBV4-3
TGCGCCAGCAGCCAAGATAGGGTAGCGGGAGGAGGAGAGACCCAGTACTTC
CASSQDRVAGGGETQYF
>TRBJ2-7|TRBD1|NA|TRBV10-3
TGTGCCATCAGTGTCAAAAGGGGGGACAGGGGTTCCTACGAGCAGTACTTC
CAISVKRGDRGSYEQYF
>TRBJ1-3|NA|few|TRBV12-5
TGTGCTAGTGGTTTGCAGGGACATCTTGGAAACACCATATATTTT
CASGLQGHLGNTIYF
>TRBJ1-5|NA|once|TRBV10-2
TGCGCCAGCACCCAAACCGGAGCGCCCCAGCATTTT
CASTQTGAPQHF
>TRBJ2-5|NA|NA|TRBV14
TGTGCCAGCAGCCCAGGACAGTTTCAAGAGACCCAGTACTTC
CASSPGQFQETQYF
>TRBJ2-3|TRBD2|NA|TRBV7-8
TGTGCCAGCAGCTTAGCAACGGGGGTAGCGGGAAATACGCAGTATTTT
CASSLATGVAGNTQYF
>TRBJ2-5|NA|NA|TRBV2
TGTGCCAGCAGTTGTGGGGGGCAAGAGACCCAGTACTTC
CASSCGGQETQYF